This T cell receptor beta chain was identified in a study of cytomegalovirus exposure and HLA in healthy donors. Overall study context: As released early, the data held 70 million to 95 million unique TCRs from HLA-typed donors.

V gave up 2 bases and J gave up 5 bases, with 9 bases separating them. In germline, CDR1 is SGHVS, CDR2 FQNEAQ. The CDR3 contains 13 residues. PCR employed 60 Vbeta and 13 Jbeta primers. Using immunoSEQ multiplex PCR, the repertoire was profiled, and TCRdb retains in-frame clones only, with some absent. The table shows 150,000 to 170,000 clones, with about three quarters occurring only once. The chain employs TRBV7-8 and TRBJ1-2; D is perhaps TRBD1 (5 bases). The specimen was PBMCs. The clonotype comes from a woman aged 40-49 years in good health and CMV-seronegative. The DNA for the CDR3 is TGTGCCAGCAGCTTAAATTCAGGGTATGGCTACACCTTC. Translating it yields CASSLNSGYGYTF.